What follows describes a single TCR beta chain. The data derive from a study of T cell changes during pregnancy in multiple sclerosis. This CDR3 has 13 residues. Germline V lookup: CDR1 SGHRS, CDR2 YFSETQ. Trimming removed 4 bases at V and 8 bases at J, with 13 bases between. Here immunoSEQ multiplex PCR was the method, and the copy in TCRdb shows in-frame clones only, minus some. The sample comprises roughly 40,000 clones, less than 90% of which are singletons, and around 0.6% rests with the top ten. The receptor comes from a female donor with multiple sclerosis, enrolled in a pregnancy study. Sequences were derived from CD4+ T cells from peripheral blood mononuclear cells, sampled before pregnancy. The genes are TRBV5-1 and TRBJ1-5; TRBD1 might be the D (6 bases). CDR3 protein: CASSHRVTEPQHF. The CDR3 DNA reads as TGCGCCAGCAGCCACAGGGTGACGGAGCCCCAGCATTTT.